Reported below is one T cell receptor (beta chain). The target antigen is unknown. Vbeta (60) and Jbeta (13) primers were used in the PCR. The method was immunoSEQ multiplex PCR; TCRdb's version includes in-frame clones alone and lacks a portion of them. The table records 170,000 or so clones, around four fifths of them present only once. This record comes from a study of cytomegalovirus exposure and HLA in healthy donors. Study results and caveats: The study assumed roughly uniform donor sequencing depth for presence/absence analyses. Overall, roughly 160 TCR beta chains were annotated as cytomegalovirus-associated.

This TCR came from a woman in her thirties in good health and CMV-seropositive. Sequencing was carried out using PBMCs.

In nucleotides, the CDR3 is TGTGCCAGTAGTACAGCCCCCGGGACAGGAGCTGTTAACTATGGCTACACCTTC. Encoded protein: CASSTAPGTGAVNYGYTF. The V gene is TRBV19, the J gene TRBJ1-2; 8 nucleotides match TRBD1. The CDR3 covers 18 residues. CDR1 is LNHDA and CDR2 is SQIVND in the germline V gene (reference sequence). V lost 4 bases and J lost 1; bases outside the gene matches: 14.